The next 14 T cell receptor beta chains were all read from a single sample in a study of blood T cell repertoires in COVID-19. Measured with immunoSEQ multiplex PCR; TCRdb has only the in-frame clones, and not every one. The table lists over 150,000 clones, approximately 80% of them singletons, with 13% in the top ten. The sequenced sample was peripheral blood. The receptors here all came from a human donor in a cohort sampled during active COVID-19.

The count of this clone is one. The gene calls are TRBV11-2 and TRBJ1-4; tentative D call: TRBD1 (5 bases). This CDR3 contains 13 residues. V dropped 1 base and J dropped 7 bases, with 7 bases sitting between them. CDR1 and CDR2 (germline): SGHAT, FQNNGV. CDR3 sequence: CASSLVGPEKLFF. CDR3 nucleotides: TGTGCCAGCAGCTTAGTGGGGCCTGAAAAACTGTTTTTT.

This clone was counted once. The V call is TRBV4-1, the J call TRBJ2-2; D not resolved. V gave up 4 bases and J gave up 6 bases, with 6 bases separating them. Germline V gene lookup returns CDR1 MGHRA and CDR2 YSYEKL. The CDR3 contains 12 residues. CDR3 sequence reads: CASSPRAGELFF. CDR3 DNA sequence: TGCGCCAGCAGCCCCCGAGCCGGGGAGCTGTTTTTT.

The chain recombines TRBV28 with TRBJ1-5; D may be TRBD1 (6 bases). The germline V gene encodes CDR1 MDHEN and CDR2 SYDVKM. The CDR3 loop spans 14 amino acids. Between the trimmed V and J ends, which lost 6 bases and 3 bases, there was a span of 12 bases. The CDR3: CASRSRDTNQPQHF. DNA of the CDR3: TGTGCCAGCAGATCCCGGGACACCAATCAGCCCCAGCATTTT.

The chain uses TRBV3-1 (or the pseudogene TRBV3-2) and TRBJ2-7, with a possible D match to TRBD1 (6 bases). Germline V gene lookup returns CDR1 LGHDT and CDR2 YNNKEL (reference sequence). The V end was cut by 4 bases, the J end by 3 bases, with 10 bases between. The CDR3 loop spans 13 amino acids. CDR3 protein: CASSLRDNYEQYF. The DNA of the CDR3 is TGTGCCAGCAGCCTCCGGGACAACTACGAGCAGTACTTC.

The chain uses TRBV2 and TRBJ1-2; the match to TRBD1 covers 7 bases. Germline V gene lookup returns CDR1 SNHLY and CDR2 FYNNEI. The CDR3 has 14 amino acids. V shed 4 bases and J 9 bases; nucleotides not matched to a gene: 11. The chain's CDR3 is CASSGGTVGLRYTF. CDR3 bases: TGTGCCAGCAGTGGGGGGACAGTGGGGCTGCGCTACACCTTC.

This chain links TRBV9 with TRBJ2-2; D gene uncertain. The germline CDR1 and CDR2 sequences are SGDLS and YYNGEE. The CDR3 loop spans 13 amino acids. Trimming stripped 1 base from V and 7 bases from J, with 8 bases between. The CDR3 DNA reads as TGTGCCAGCAGCGTACGTCCTAACGGGGAGCTGTTTTTT. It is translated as CASSVRPNGELFF.

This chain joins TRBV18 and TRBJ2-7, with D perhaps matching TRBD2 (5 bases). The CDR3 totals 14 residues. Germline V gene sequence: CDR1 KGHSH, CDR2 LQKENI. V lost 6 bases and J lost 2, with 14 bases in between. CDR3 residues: CASSAGHLAYEQYF. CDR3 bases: TGTGCCAGCTCCGCGGGTCACTTAGCCTACGAGCAGTACTTC.

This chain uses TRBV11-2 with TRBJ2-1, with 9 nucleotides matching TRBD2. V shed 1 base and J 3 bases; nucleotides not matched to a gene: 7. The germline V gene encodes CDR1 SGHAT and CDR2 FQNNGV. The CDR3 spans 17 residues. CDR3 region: CASSLGASGNYYNEQFF. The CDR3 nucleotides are TGTGCCAGCAGCTTAGGGGCTAGCGGGAACTACTACAATGAGCAGTTCTTC.

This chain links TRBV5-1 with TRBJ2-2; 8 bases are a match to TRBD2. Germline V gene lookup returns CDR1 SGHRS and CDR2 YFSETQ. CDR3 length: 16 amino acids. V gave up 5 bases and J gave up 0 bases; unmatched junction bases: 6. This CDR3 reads CASSAAGEANTGELFF. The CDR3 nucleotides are TGCGCCAGCAGTGCAGCGGGAGAGGCGAACACCGGGGAGCTGTTTTTT.

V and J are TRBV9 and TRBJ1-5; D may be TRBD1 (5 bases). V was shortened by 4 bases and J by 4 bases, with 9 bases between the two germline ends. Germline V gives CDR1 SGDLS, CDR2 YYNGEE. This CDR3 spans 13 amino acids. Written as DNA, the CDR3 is TGTGCCAGCAGCCAGGGATATAATCAGCCCCAGCATTTT. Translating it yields CASSQGYNQPQHF.

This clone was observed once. CDR3 nucleotides: TGTGCCGGAGGAGCCAAGACACCCTTTCACACCGGGGAGCTGTTTTTT. Its protein is CAGGAKTPFHTGELFF. The V gene is TRBV30, the J gene TRBJ2-2; perhaps TRBD2 as D (5 bases). V was shortened by 8 bases and J by 3 bases, with 22 bases between the two germline ends. Germline V lookup: CDR1 GTSNPN, CDR2 SVGIG (reference sequence). There are 16 residues in the CDR3.

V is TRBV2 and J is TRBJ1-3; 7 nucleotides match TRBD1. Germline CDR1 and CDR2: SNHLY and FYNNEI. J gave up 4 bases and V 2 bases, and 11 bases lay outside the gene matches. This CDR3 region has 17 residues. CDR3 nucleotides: TGTGCCAGCAGTGAATCCCCTACAGGGGCGAGCGGAAACACCATATATTTT. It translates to CASSESPTGASGNTIYF.

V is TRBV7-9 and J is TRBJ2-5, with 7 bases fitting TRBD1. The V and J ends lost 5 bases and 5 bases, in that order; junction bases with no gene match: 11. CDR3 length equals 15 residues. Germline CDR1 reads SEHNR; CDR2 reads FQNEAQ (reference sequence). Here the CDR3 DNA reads TGTGCCAGCAGCCTGACAGGGTACTCAGCGGAGACCCAGTACTTC. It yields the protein CASSLTGYSAETQYF.

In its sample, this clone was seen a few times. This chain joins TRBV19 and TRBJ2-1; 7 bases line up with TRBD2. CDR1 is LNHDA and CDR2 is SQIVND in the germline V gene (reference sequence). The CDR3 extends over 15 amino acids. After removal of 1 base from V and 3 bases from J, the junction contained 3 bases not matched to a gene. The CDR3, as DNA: TGTGCCAGTAGTATAGGTCCTAGCGGCTACAATGAGCAGTTCTTC. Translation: CASSIGPSGYNEQFF.